These 30 T cell receptor beta chains originate from one sample sequenced in a study of shared clonotypes between healthy human individuals. Naive CD8 isolation took CD45RO-negative cells positively selected for CCR7 and excluded terminally differentiated effector memory CD45RA+ cells. The repertoire was sequenced with immunoSEQ multiplex PCR; TCRdb's copy has only in-frame clones and lacks some. The sample carries fewer than 1 million clones, around 96% recorded once. The sample comprised naive CD8+ T cells sorted from blood. These receptors all come from a young man in good health.

As regards this clone: Within the sample, other DNA sequences also encode this same CDR3. The chain recombines TRBV9 with TRBJ1-3, with D unresolved. The CDR3 runs 10 residues. Looked up from germline, CDR1 is SGDLS and CDR2 is YYNGEE. Trimming removed 3 bases from V and 7 bases from J, with 2 bases in between. The chain's CDR3 is CASSGNTIYF. The CDR3 nucleotides are TGTGCCAGCAGCGGGAACACCATATATTTT.

This clone was detected only once. The gene calls are TRBV27 and TRBJ2-1; possible D gene TRBD2, 6 bases. Trimming removed 6 bases at V and 0 bases at J, with 12 bases between. The CDR3 contains 15 residues. Germline loops: CDR1 MNHEY, CDR2 SMNVEV (reference sequence). The CDR3 nucleotides are TGTGCCAGCAGGGGGACTGAGAGCTCCTACAATGAGCAGTTCTTC. Translation: CASRGTESSYNEQFF.

The chain employs TRBV11-2 and TRBJ2-1; unclear D gene. The V end lost 0 bases, the J end lost 8 bases, and 5 bases lay between the germline ends. The CDR3 contains 12 residues. The germline V gene has CDR1 SGHAT and CDR2 FQNNGV. The CDR3 sequence is CASSLDSDEQFF. For the CDR3, the DNA is TGTGCCAGCAGCTTAGATTCCGATGAGCAGTTCTTC.

J is TRBJ2-7 and V is TRBV13, with a tentative D call TRBD2 (5 bases). The CDR3 loop spans 18 amino acids. With 4 bases removed from V and 4 bases from J, the gap between germline ends came to 26 bases. CDR1 is PRHDT and CDR2 is FYEKMQ in the germline V gene (reference sequence). DNA of the CDR3: TGTGCCAGCAGCTCAAAGAAACGACCGAATCGAGGGTTTTACGAGCAGTACTTC. Protein sequence: CASSSKKRPNRGFYEQYF.

The V gene is TRBV27, the J gene TRBJ2-1; D ambiguous. The CDR3 runs 15 residues. V shed 2 bases and J shed 0 bases, with 8 bases lying between them. Germline values: CDR1 MNHEY, CDR2 SMNVEV (reference sequence). In nucleotides, the CDR3 is TGTGCCAGCAGTTTAATCGCCCCCTCCTACAATGAGCAGTTCTTC. This sequence encodes CASSLIAPSYNEQFF.

This chain links TRBV4-1 with TRBJ2-7; maybe TRBD2 (5 bases). Germline CDR1 is MGHRA and CDR2 is YSYEKL. The V end lost 3 bases, the J end lost 5 bases, and 11 bases lay between the germline ends. The CDR3 contains 13 residues. DNA for the CDR3: TGCGCCAGCAGCCACCCCCTAGCAAACGAGCAGTACTTC. This sequence encodes CASSHPLANEQYF.

The rearrangement uses TRBV10-2 and TRBJ2-1, with 10 bases fitting TRBD2. CDR1 and CDR2 (germline): WSHSY, SAAADI. The CDR3 is 17 amino acids. The J segment lost 3 bases and the V segment lost 3 bases, leaving 8 bases of the junction unmatched. The CDR3 DNA reads TGCGCCAGCAGTGATTTGGCTAGCGGGAGTAACTACAATGAGCAGTTCTTC. Its protein is CASSDLASGSNYNEQFF.

J is TRBJ2-6 and V is TRBV19, with a tentative D call TRBD1 (5 bases). Germline CDR1 is LNHDA and CDR2 is SQIVND (reference sequence). This CDR3 spans 18 amino acids. Trimming took 1 base from V and 0 from J, leaving 13 bases between them. The CDR3 region is CASSIAIQGDSGANVLTF. In DNA, the CDR3 is TGTGCCAGTAGTATAGCTATCCAGGGTGACTCTGGGGCCAACGTCCTGACTTTC.

The chain couples TRBV28 to TRBJ2-2; D is uncertain. The germline gives CDR1 MDHEN, CDR2 SYDVKM. CDR3 length equals 14 residues. Trimming shortened V by 5 bases and J by 1 base, and 8 bases separated the two germline ends. Written as DNA, the CDR3 is TGTGCCAGCAGTCCAACCGGGAACACCGGGGAGCTGTTTTTT. It yields the protein CASSPTGNTGELFF.

The V gene is TRBV11-1, the J gene TRBJ2-7, with 12 nucleotides matching TRBD2. V lost 1 base and J lost 4; bases outside the gene matches: 8. Germline V gene data show CDR1 as SGHAT and CDR2 as FQDESV (reference sequence). The CDR3 totals 17 residues. The CDR3, as DNA: TGTGCCAGCAGCTTAGGGACTAGCGGGGTTGGGGGTTACGAGCAGTACTTC. Encoded protein: CASSLGTSGVGGYEQYF.

This clone was detected only once. This rearrangement joins TRBV9 to TRBJ1-1; TRBD1 might be the D (6 bases). Trimming pared 2 bases from V and 8 bases from J, leaving 13 bases between. The CDR3 sequence is 13 residues long. Germline CDR1 reads SGDLS; CDR2 reads YYNGEE. Written as DNA, the CDR3 is TGTGCCAGCAGCGTGAATACCGGGACAGAAGCTTTCTTT. This gives the protein CASSVNTGTEAFF.

The genes are TRBV28 and TRBJ2-1, with TRBD2 identical over 12 bases. Losses at the gene ends were 7 bases for V and 6 bases for J; bases not matched to a gene: 7. CDR1 and CDR2 from the germline V gene are MDHEN and SYDVKM. There are 15 residues in the CDR3. CDR3: CASNPGLAGVNEQFF. The CDR3 bases are TGTGCCAGCAACCCGGGACTAGCGGGTGTCAATGAGCAGTTCTTC.

V gene TRBV5-5 combines with J gene TRBJ2-3, with 8 nucleotides matching TRBD2. V lost 2 bases and J lost 7; bases outside the gene matches: 6. Germline assignment: CDR1 SGHKS and CDR2 YYEKEE (reference sequence). The CDR3 is made up of 14 amino acids. DNA for the CDR3: TGTGCCAGCAGCTTCCTGGGACTAGTTCATACGCAGTATTTT. Protein: CASSFLGLVHTQYF. The full variable domain, completed using reference TRBV5-5 and TRBJ2-3, is DAGVTQSPTHLIKTRGQQVTLRCSPISGHKSVSWYQQVLGQGPQFIFQYYEKEERGRGNFPDRFSARQFPNYSSELNVNALLLGDSALYLCASSFLGLVHTQYFGPGTRLTVL.

The gene calls are TRBV9 and TRBJ2-3; 8 positions agree with TRBD2. V shed 4 bases, J shed 8 bases, and the junction held 3 bases outside the gene matches. This CDR3 comprises 12 residues. Germline V CDR1 and CDR2: SGDLS, YYNGEE. CDR3 bases: TGTGCCAGCAGCAGGGGACTAGGTACGCAGTATTTT. It specifies CASSRGLGTQYF.

The chain carries TRBV7-9 and TRBJ2-7, with 10 nucleotides matching TRBD1. Germline trimming cut 5 bases from V and 2 bases from J; bases unmatched to any gene: 3. This CDR3 is built from 14 residues. Germline loops: CDR1 SEHNR, CDR2 FQNEAQ (reference sequence). CDR3 in DNA: TGTGCCAGCAGCATTGGGACAGGGGCCTACGAGCAGTACTTC. It codes for CASSIGTGAYEQYF.

This chain connects TRBV7-6 to TRBJ2-1, with D perhaps being TRBD1 or TRBD2 (5 bases each). Between the trimmed V and J ends, which lost 6 bases and 2 bases, there was a span of 14 bases. Looked up from germline, CDR1 is SGHVS and CDR2 is FNYEAQ. This CDR3 comprises 15 residues. The CDR3 DNA reads as TGTGCCAGCAGTTCCGGGACCAACCCCTACAATGAGCAGTTCTTC. Protein: CASSSGTNPYNEQFF.

This clone was seen a single time. The sample holds other DNA sequences that translate to the same CDR3. V gene TRBV29-1 combines with J gene TRBJ2-1; no reliable D call. The CDR3 length is 12 residues. The germline CDR1 and CDR2 sequences are SQVTM and ANQGSEA. V lost 6 bases and J lost 0, with 6 bases in between. The CDR3 sequence: CSVGSSYNEQFF. In DNA form, the CDR3 reads TGCAGCGTGGGTAGCTCCTACAATGAGCAGTTCTTC.

The V and J genes are TRBV30 and TRBJ1-1; D is ambiguous. CDR1 GTSNPN and CDR2 SVGIG come from the germline V gene (reference sequence). The CDR3 runs to 12 residues. V was pared by 8 bases and J by 0 bases, with 10 bases between. The CDR3 reads CATNRMNTEAFF. CDR3 nucleotide sequence: TGTGCCACCAACCGAATGAACACTGAAGCTTTCTTT.

The rearrangement joins TRBV14 to TRBJ2-3, with 7 positions matching TRBD2. V was clipped by 1 base and J by 10 bases; unmatched bases: 11. Germline V gene data show CDR1 as SGHDN and CDR2 as FVKESK. The length of the CDR3 is 15 residues. CDR3 DNA sequence: TGTGCCAGCAGCCAAGTTTGGGGACTACCGTCCCCGCAGTATTTT. This gives the protein CASSQVWGLPSPQYF.

This rearrangement joins TRBV9 to TRBJ2-1, with 10 bases aligning to TRBD2. This CDR3 spans 16 amino acids. The V segment lost 4 bases and the J segment 4 bases; nucleotides outside the gene matches: 8. The germline gives CDR1 SGDLS, CDR2 YYNGEE. Written as DNA, the CDR3 is TGTGCCAGCAGCCCGCTGACTAGCGGGTCTTACAATGAGCAGTTCTTC. The encoded protein is CASSPLTSGSYNEQFF.

This chain uses TRBV7-9 with TRBJ2-1; D may be TRBD2 (6 bases). V dropped 5 bases and J dropped 0 bases, with 8 bases sitting between them. Germline assignment: CDR1 SEHNR and CDR2 FQNEAQ (reference sequence). The CDR3 spans 14 residues. The CDR3 sequence is CASSPDYSYNEQFF. CDR3 nucleotides: TGTGCCAGCAGCCCGGACTACTCCTACAATGAGCAGTTCTTC.

The rearrangement joins TRBV5-1 to TRBJ1-1; perhaps TRBD1 as D (5 bases). The CDR3 is 13 residues long. V dropped 5 bases and J dropped 1 base, with 9 bases sitting between them. Germline V gene sequence: CDR1 SGHRS, CDR2 YFSETQ. The CDR3: CASRLGGNTEAFF. The CDR3 coding sequence is TGCGCCAGCAGGCTGGGGGGGAACACTGAAGCTTTCTTT. Combining the CDR3 with reference TRBV5-1 and TRBJ1-1 gives the whole variable domain KAGVTQTPRYLIKTRGQQVTLSCSPISGHRSVSWYQQTPGQGLQFLFEYFSETQRNKGNFPGRFSGRQFSNSRSEMNVSTLELGDSALYLCASRLGGNTEAFFGQGTRLTVV.

The chain uses TRBV10-3 and TRBJ1-2, with 10 bases identical to TRBD1. The V and J ends lost 3 bases and 3 bases, in that order; junction bases with no gene match: 19. Per the germline V gene, CDR1 is ENHRY and CDR2 is SYGVKD. The CDR3 is 20 amino acids. CDR3 DNA sequence: TGTGCCATCAGTGATATACCGGGACAGGGGTGGTTGAGGACCGACTATGGCTACACCTTC. Residues: CAISDIPGQGWLRTDYGYTF.

To note about this clone: Other DNA sequences of this sample code for an identical CDR3. The chain is built from TRBV29-1 and TRBJ2-1; 7 nucleotides align to TRBD2. V gave up 4 bases and J gave up 0 bases; unmatched junction bases: 3. CDR3 length equals 14 residues. Germline values: CDR1 SQVTM, CDR2 ANQGSEA. DNA for the CDR3: TGCAGCGTTGGGGGCGGGAGCTCCTACAATGAGCAGTTCTTC. Translated, it gives CSVGGGSSYNEQFF.

This chain uses TRBV2 with TRBJ1-3, with D unresolved. CDR1 and CDR2 from the germline V gene are SNHLY and FYNNEI. V was shortened by 2 bases and J by 3 bases, with 5 bases between the two germline ends. The CDR3 has 13 amino acids. The CDR3 is CASSEKHGNTIYF. CDR3 sequence (DNA): TGTGCCAGCAGTGAAAAGCATGGAAACACCATATATTTT.

The count of this clone is one. The J gene is TRBJ1-5, the V gene TRBV5-1, with a tentative D call TRBD1 (5 bases). The CDR3 runs 15 residues. V was trimmed by 0 bases and J by 4 bases, leaving 11 bases between them. Looked up from germline, CDR1 is SGHRS and CDR2 is YFSETQ. The CDR3 is CASSLGSAGNQPQHF. DNA of the CDR3: TGCGCCAGCAGCTTGGGATCTGCAGGGAATCAGCCCCAGCATTTT.

The V gene is TRBV9, the J gene TRBJ2-1, with a possible D match to TRBD1 (5 bases). The V gene's germline CDR1 is SGDLS and CDR2 YYNGEE. The CDR3 loop spans 17 amino acids. Trimming shortened V by 2 bases and J by 0 bases, and 15 bases separated the two germline ends. The CDR3 region is CASSVQGYRSSYNEQFF. CDR3 coding DNA: TGTGCCAGCAGCGTCCAGGGATACCGGAGCTCCTACAATGAGCAGTTCTTC.

This clone appeared many times. V gene TRBV9 combines with J gene TRBJ2-7; maybe TRBD2 (5 bases). From germline, CDR1 is SGDLS and CDR2 YYNGEE. The V end lost 2 bases, the J end lost 2 bases, and 17 bases lay between the germline ends. The CDR3 contains 16 residues. The CDR3: CASSVDMIATAYEQYF. CDR3 bases: TGTGCCAGCAGCGTGGATATGATAGCGACCGCCTACGAGCAGTACTTC.

The V call is TRBV29-1, the J call TRBJ2-1, with 8 bases matching TRBD2. The junction had 7 bases not matched to a gene; V was cut back by 7 bases and J by 5 bases. The CDR3 covers 13 residues. The V gene's germline CDR1 is SQVTM and CDR2 ANQGSEA. CDR3 sequence (DNA): TGCAGCGGTAGGGGACTAGTAAACAATGAGCAGTTCTTC. This gives the protein CSGRGLVNNEQFF.

This chain uses TRBV7-9 with TRBJ2-7, with D perhaps TRBD1 (6 bases). The CDR3 loop spans 14 amino acids. V was cut by 1 base and J by 1 base, with 8 bases left in between. Looked up from germline, CDR1 is SEHNR and CDR2 is FQNEAQ (reference sequence). The CDR3 DNA reads TGTGCCAGCAGCTTAGGACAGGAGTCCTACGAGCAGTACTTC. This translates into CASSLGQESYEQYF.